A selection of T cell receptor beta chains follows, all from one sample in a study of type 1 and type 2 diabetes patients. TCRdb recomputed calls from the multiplex PCR reads with MiXCR, one row per CDR3 protein. Counted here are 250,000 or so distinct CDR3 sequences, more than 40% occurring once; the ten biggest clones make up roughly 13%. Material: peripheral blood mononuclear cells (PBMCs). The receptors shown here come from a man aged 18 to 29 with type 2 diabetes. Both conserved end residues are part of each CDR3. Fields, in order: CDR3 length, J gene, V gene, clone size, D gene, CDR3 DNA, CDR3 protein. A D gene is named only where the DNA matches it firmly. Clone size, where shown, is once, few, many, or a class for clones that have expanded.

>17|TRBJ1-2|TRBV6-1|NA|TRBD1
TGTGCCAGCAGTGAAGGGGACGGACAGGTTACGAACTATGGCTACACCTTC
CASSEGDGQVTNYGYTF
>13|TRBJ2-7|TRBV7-9|few|TRBD1
TGTGCCAGCAGTCCTTTCGACAGGGCCGAGCAGTACTTC
CASSPFDRAEQYF
>12|TRBJ1-2|TRBV19|NA|NA
TGTGCCAGTAGTAACACCGACTATGGCTACACCTTC
CASSNTDYGYTF
>13|TRBJ1-4|TRBV20-1|NA|NA
TGCAGTGCTCTCAGGACCCCTGACGAAAAACTGTTTTTT
CSALRTPDEKLFF
>15|TRBJ1-2|TRBV9|NA|NA
TGTGCCAGCAGCGTCGTCGCAGGGAGGCCCTATGGCTACACCTTC
CASSVVAGRPYGYTF
>13|TRBJ2-3|TRBV27|few|NA
TGTGCCAGCAGTAGACTAACTGGAGATACGCAGTATTTT
CASSRLTGDTQYF
>11|TRBJ2-5|TRBV27|few|TRBD2
TGTGCCAGCAGTACGGGGGGGACCCAGTACTTT
CASSTGGTQYF
>14|TRBJ1-4|TRBV19|few|TRBD1
TGTGCCAGTAGGCCCGGACAGGGGAATGAAAAACTGTTTTTT
CASRPGQGNEKLFF
>16|TRBJ1-1|TRBV7-3|NA|NA
TGTGCCAGCAGGTCAACCTCCGTGGACGGCCACACTGAAGCTTTCTTT
CASRSTSVDGHTEAFF
>12|TRBJ2-7|TRBV2|many|TRBD1
TGTGCCACCCTGGGACAGGGCTACGAGCAGTACTTC
CATLGQGYEQYF
>15|TRBJ2-7|TRBV5-1|NA|NA
TGCGCCAGCAGCTTGCCCACGGGCCCTCACTACGAGCAGTACTTC
CASSLPTGPHYEQYF
>11|TRBJ1-2|TRBV7-2|NA|NA
TGTGCCAGCAGCTTCCAGTATGGCTACACCTTC
CASSFQYGYTF
>15|TRBJ2-5|TRBV7-8|few|TRBD2
TGTGCCAGCAGCCTCTGGACTAGCGGGGGGGAGACCCAGTACTTC
CASSLWTSGGETQYF
>16|TRBJ2-2|TRBV7-3|NA|NA
TGTGCCAGCAGCTCTCTAACGGGAGTAGGAATAGGGGAGCTGTTTTTT
CASSSLTGVGIGELFF
>14|TRBJ2-7|TRBV7-6|NA|NA
TGTGCCAGCAGCTTAGATCCAGGGTTGCCCGAGCAGTACTTC
CASSLDPGLPEQYF
>15|TRBJ2-2|TRBV15|NA|NA
TGTGCCACCAGCAGAGGGGCAGGGTCCCCCGGGGAGCTGTTTTTT
CATSRGAGSPGELFF
>11|TRBJ1-6|TRBV5-1|NA|TRBD1
TGCGCCAGCAGCTCCGAAGGACAGGGCTTCTTT
CASSSEGQGFF
>13|TRBJ1-5|TRBV12-5|NA|NA
TGTGCCAGCAGCCAGGGGTGGAATCAGCCCCAGCATTTT
CASSQGWNQPQHF
>14|TRBJ1-2|TRBV10-3|many|NA
TGTGCCATCAGTGAGTCGGGGGTTGACTATGGCTACACCTTC
CAISESGVDYGYTF
>14|TRBJ2-7|TRBV28|few|NA
TGTGCCAGCACCGAGACAGGGAGGTTCTACGAGCAGTACTTC
CASTETGRFYEQYF
>13|TRBJ1-2|TRBV20-1|few|NA
TGCAGTGCTAGAGACCCAGGGGTGAGGGGCTACACCTTC
CSARDPGVRGYTF
>16|TRBJ2-1|TRBV13|NA|TRBD2
TGTGCCAGCAGCTTATGGACTAGCGGGAGGATCAATGAGCAGTTCTTC
CASSLWTSGRINEQFF
>14|TRBJ1-1|TRBV5-1|NA|NA
TGCGCCAGCAGCTGGACGGTTGGGGACACTGAAGCTTTCTTT
CASSWTVGDTEAFF
>15|TRBJ2-7|TRBV7-8|few|TRBD2
TGTGCCAGCAGCTTAGCTCTGAGCGGGGGCTACGAGCAGTACTTC
CASSLALSGGYEQYF
>15|TRBJ1-1|TRBV12-5|NA|TRBD1
TGTGCTAGTGGTTTCTTGACAGGGATGGTCACTGAAGCTTTCTTT
CASGFLTGMVTEAFF
>12|TRBJ2-5|TRBV20-1|NA|NA
TGCAGTGCTCAAGCGGTCCAAGAGACCCAGTACTTC
CSAQAVQETQYF
>13|TRBJ1-1|TRBV27|NA|TRBD1
TGTGCCAACGACAGGGGGTCGAACACAGAAGCTTTCTTT
CANDRGSNTEAFF
>16|TRBJ2-5|TRBV2|NA|NA
TGTGCCAGCAGCTCAAACGGACGGGCTCGGGGGGAGACCCAGTACTTC
CASSSNGRARGETQYF
>15|TRBJ2-7|TRBV28|NA|NA
TGTGCCAGCAGCAGAGTAGTAGGACCCTCCTACGAGCAGTACTTC
CASSRVVGPSYEQYF
>12|TRBJ2-2|TRBV30|NA|NA
TGTGCCTGGAGAAGGGAATCCGGGGAGCTGTTTTTT
CAWRRESGELFF
>14|TRBJ2-7|TRBV7-2|NA|TRBD1
TGTGCCAGCAGCTCGGACAGGGCCTCACTCGAGCAGTACTTC
CASSSDRASLEQYF
>13|TRBJ2-7|TRBV6-6|once|TRBD1
TGTGCCAGCAGTACTTTGGACAGGGTCGGGCAGTACTTC
CASSTLDRVGQYF
>13|TRBJ2-7|TRBV5-1|NA|NA
TGTGCCAGCAGCAACGCCCCTGGCAACGAGCAGTACTTC
CASSNAPGNEQYF
>16|TRBJ1-5|TRBV2|few|NA
TGTGCCAGCAGTGAAGGGGGCAGGAGGGTCGATCAGCCCCAGCATTTT
CASSEGGRRVDQPQHF
>11|TRBJ2-5|TRBV2|NA|NA
TGTGCCAGCAGCGTAGTAGAGACCCAGTACTTC
CASSVVETQYF
>15|TRBJ2-2|TRBV7-2|NA|NA
TGTGCCAGCAGCTCACCCTGGGGGGGCGGCGGGGAGCTGTTTTTT
CASSSPWGGGGELFF
>12|TRBJ1-5|TRBV2|NA|NA
TGTGCCAGCAGGGCCTTTAGTCAGCCCCAGCATTTT
CASRAFSQPQHF
>14|TRBJ2-7|TRBV19|few|TRBD1
TGTGCCAGTAGTCTTGGGACAGGGTCCGACGAGCAGTACTTC
CASSLGTGSDEQYF
>17|TRBJ1-1|TRBV19|few|TRBD1
TGTGCCAGTAGTGATCTGCCTCGCGAGGGACAGGGTGGTGTAGCTTTCTTT
CASSDLPREGQGGVAFF
>13|TRBJ2-3|TRBV25-1|many|NA
TGTGCCAGCAGGACAGCAAACACAGATACGCAGTATTTT
CASRTANTDTQYF